The source of this T cell receptor (beta chain) is a study of metastatic and nonmetastatic thyroid tumors. The CDR3 has 12 amino acids. CDR1 and CDR2 (germline): SGHVS, FQNEAQ. Trimming removed 0 bases at V and 10 bases at J, with 7 bases between. TCRdb re-clonotyped the PCR reads through MiXCR. This sample has approximately 24,000 clones; more than 20% occur once, and the top ten carry about two thirds. Thyroid surgery took place with no prior treatment in any patient. General observations from the study: It was reportedly found that TCR beta diversity was significantly higher in malignant thyroid tumors than in benign nodules, a difference seen in both blood and tumor samples.

As to this clone: What it recognizes is unknown.

The chain employs TRBV7-8 and TRBJ2-1; D gene ambiguous. This receptor was obtained from a male donor with papillary thyroid cancer or a benign thyroid nodule (not recorded which). Some clones in this sample may be carry-over from other donors' samples. The sample consisted of blood. CDR3: CASSLARPEQFF. In DNA form, the CDR3 reads TGTGCCAGCAGCTTAGCTCGTCCGGAGCAGTTCTTC. Combining the CDR3 with reference TRBV7-8 and TRBJ2-1 gives the whole variable domain GAGVSQSPRYKVAKRGQDVALRCDPISGHVSLFWYQQALGQGPEFLTYFQNEAQLDKSGLPSDRFFAERPEGSVSTLKIQRTQQEDSAVYLCASSLARPEQFFGPGTRLTVL.